This T cell receptor (beta chain) was documented in a study of blood T cell repertoires in COVID-19. Study as a whole: COVID-19 samples collected from the United States, Italy and Spain covered acute and convalescent phases. Nucleic acid was either cDNA or gDNA, and it came from T cells, B-cell-depleted T cells, or PBMCs.

Everyone who took part was 18 to 89 years old, and they came from 20 to 25 US areas. The CDR3 runs 16 residues. Trimming at V came to 2 bases and at J to 4 bases, leaving 9 bases not matched to a gene. CDR1 is LNHDA and CDR2 is SQIVND in the germline V gene (reference sequence). Authors' data handling: Researchers report that nucleated cell counts were estimated from reference gene primer amplification. TCRdb's table, derived via immunoSEQ multiplex PCR, lists solely in-frame clones and lacks some. V and J calls and clone size are given by that table; D and trimming were obtained from the DNA. The data hold around 300,000 clones, with 85% to 90% observed a single time.

The rearrangement joins TRBV19 to TRBJ2-5; 8 nucleotides line up with TRBD1. Sequencing was done on a sample of PBMCs or T cells enriched from blood (not recorded which). The sequence came from a woman younger than 30 with acute COVID-19. For the CDR3, the DNA is TGTGCCAGTAGTATACGTACAGGGGGAGTTGTAGAGACCCAGTACTTC. This encodes CASSIRTGGVVETQYF.